The 11 T cell receptor beta chains presented below share a single source sample, sequenced in a study of CD8+ T cells in alopecia areata. Reverse transcribed after extraction, RNA yielded cDNA as the sequencing template. The assay was immunoSEQ multiplex PCR, and TCRdb's table has in-frame clones only and misses some. The sample contains under 150,000 clones, approximately 53% of which appear only once. Regarding treatment: oral pan-JAK inhibitor, 5-10 mg twice daily. The input for sequencing was CD4+ T cells sorted from blood, taken at week 4, from a patient treated with tofacitinib. The source of these receptors is a human donor with alopecia areata.

This clone was seen a single time. This chain's CDR3 is CAWTQAWGAGVGNEQFF. CDR3 nucleotide sequence: TGTGCCTGGACGCAAGCCTGGGGAGCGGGAGTGGGTAATGAGCAGTTCTTC. This chain connects TRBV30 to TRBJ2-1; 8 bases fit TRBD2. Germline loops: CDR1 GTSNPN, CDR2 SVGIG (reference sequence). The CDR3 totals 17 residues. J was trimmed by 7 bases and V by 4 bases; bases with no gene match: 18.

This clone was recorded at least ten times. The chain recombines TRBV9 with TRBJ1-6, with D unresolved. The CDR3 covers 15 residues. Per the germline V gene, CDR1 is SGDLS and CDR2 is YYNGEE. V gave up 2 bases and J gave up 8 bases, with 14 bases separating them. Here the CDR3 DNA reads TGTGCCAGCAGCGTTCTCGGGTCGGCGGATTCACCCCTCCACTTT. Translated: CASSVLGSADSPLHF.

CDR3 sequence: CAITRQGNTEAFF. As DNA, the CDR3 is TGTGCCATCACCCGACAGGGGAACACTGAAGCTTTCTTT. The rearrangement links TRBV10-3 to TRBJ1-1, with 7 bases fitting TRBD1. The junction had 3 bases not matched to a gene; V was cut back by 7 bases and J by 1 base. The CDR3 has 13 amino acids. Germline lookup yields CDR1 ENHRY and CDR2 SYGVKD.

This clone was observed a few times. The chain uses TRBV11-2 and TRBJ2-3, with TRBD2 as a possible D gene (5 bases). Germline V gene data show CDR1 as SGHAT and CDR2 as FQNNGV. This CDR3 has 15 amino acids. The V end lost 2 bases, the J end lost 4 bases, and 13 bases lay between the germline ends. The CDR3 sequence is CASSLLTTRADTQYF. The CDR3 DNA follows: TGTGCCAGCAGCTTACTGACTACGCGAGCAGATACGCAGTATTTT.

The chain combines TRBV19 with TRBJ2-5; possibly TRBD1 or TRBD2 for D (5 bases each). Trimming removed 7 bases at V and 1 base at J, with 19 bases between. This CDR3 region has 16 residues. Germline loops: CDR1 LNHDA, CDR2 SQIVND (reference sequence). The CDR3 sequence is CASTGPGTAFQETQYF. The CDR3 nucleotides are TGTGCCAGTACGGGGCCTGGGACCGCTTTCCAAGAGACCCAGTACTTC.

This clone has a single count. This sequence joins TRBV2 and TRBJ1-1; tentatively, D is TRBD1 (6 bases). V lost 4 bases and J lost 4, with 10 bases in between. Germline V gives CDR1 SNHLY, CDR2 FYNNEI. The CDR3 has 13 residues. The CDR3 nucleotides are TGTGCCAGCAGTGTAGGACAGTTCACTGAAGCTTTCTTT. Its protein is CASSVGQFTEAFF.

This clone came up a few times. The chain combines TRBV19 with TRBJ1-5; D might be TRBD1 (5 bases). Germline V gives CDR1 LNHDA, CDR2 SQIVND (reference sequence). Trimming took off 3 bases at V and 1 base at J, with 13 bases between the two ends. The CDR3 sequence is 16 residues long. CDR3 amino acids: CASSIWAGLSNQPQHF. The CDR3 region has the DNA TGTGCCAGTAGTATTTGGGCAGGGCTAAGCAATCAGCCCCAGCATTTT.

The chain has TRBV29-1 and TRBJ2-4; 12 bases agree with TRBD1. J was trimmed by 1 base and V by 4 bases; bases with no gene match: 5. Looked up from germline, CDR1 is SQVTM and CDR2 is ANQGSEA. This CDR3 is 16 amino acids long. The CDR3 region is CSVAGTGGRAKNIQYF. CDR3 sequence (DNA): TGCAGCGTTGCGGGGACAGGGGGCCGGGCCAAAAACATTCAGTACTTC.

This clone was seen only a few times. This rearrangement joins TRBV4-1 to TRBJ2-7; D is perhaps TRBD1 (6 bases). CDR3 length: 16 residues. From germline, CDR1 is MGHRA and CDR2 YSYEKL. Trimming took 0 bases from V and 4 from J, leaving 16 bases between them. This CDR3 is CASSQDSSGVGYEQYF. The DNA of the CDR3 is TGCGCCAGCAGCCAAGATTCTTCAGGGGTGGGGTACGAGCAGTACTTC.

The table lists this clone with a few counts. The chain links TRBV6-5 to TRBJ2-1, with 7 bases aligning to TRBD2. Germline V gives CDR1 MNHEY, CDR2 SVGAGI. Germline trimming cut 4 bases from V and 4 bases from J; bases unmatched to any gene: 7. The CDR3 has 15 amino acids. The CDR3 sequence is CASSWGGSTYNEQFF. Here the CDR3 DNA reads TGTGCCAGCAGTTGGGGCGGGAGTACGTACAATGAGCAGTTCTTC.

The genes are TRBV29-1 and TRBJ2-1; unclear D gene. The germline gives CDR1 SQVTM, CDR2 ANQGSEA. The CDR3 totals 10 residues. Trimming cost V 5 bases and J 7 bases, with 6 bases left between them. Here the CDR3 DNA reads TGCAGCGTTTCAAATAATGAGCAGTTCTTC. This sequence encodes CSVSNNEQFF.